A single T cell receptor beta chain is shown here with its context. The sample belongs to a study of blood T cell repertoires in COVID-19. How the authors handled the data: How many nucleated cells were present was estimated from reference gene primer amplification. Generated by immunoSEQ multiplex PCR, the TCRdb table keeps only in-frame clones and is missing some. For V, J and clone size, that table is used; D and trimming come from the DNA. The sample carries 250,000 or so clones, about 90% recorded once. The J segment lost 4 bases and the V segment lost 5 bases, leaving 2 bases of the junction unmatched. The germline V gene encodes CDR1 SEHNR and CDR2 FQNEAQ (reference sequence). This CDR3 spans 13 amino acids. Followed longitudinally, the Seattle patients had been enrolled during active infection.

The TCR comes from a woman aged 55-70 years with COVID-19, enrolled during active disease. The chain links TRBV7-9 to TRBJ1-2; 9 bases are shared with TRBD1. Sequencing was done on a sample of peripheral blood. The chain's CDR3 is CASSPGQGYGYTF. The CDR3 bases are TGTGCCAGCAGCCCGGGACAGGGCTATGGCTACACCTTC.